The clone carrying this TCR beta chain has a handful of counts. The antigen remains undetermined. Germline V gene lookup returns CDR1 SGDLS and CDR2 YYNGEE. Trimming stripped 4 bases from V and 0 bases from J, with 8 bases between. The CDR3 totals 14 residues. This sample is part of a study of early T cells in non-severe SARS-CoV-2 infection. Across the whole study: The study sequenced bulk RNA from unsorted whole blood, with chains unpaired.

Overall study findings and caveats: VDJdb-based matching was biased toward anti-spike CD8 responses and missed private and CD4 specificities.

Unique molecular identifiers (one per individual cDNA molecule) were attached. MiXCR, run by TCRdb on the 5' RACE reads, gives a single entry per CDR3 protein. This table has 99,000 or so distinct CDR3 sequences, approximately 15% appearing once. The chain recombines TRBV9 with TRBJ1-5; D is uncertain. The TCR comes from an adult who was a healthcare worker with PCR-confirmed SARS-CoV-2 infection or an uninfected control (not recorded which). The sample consisted of whole blood. The CDR3 DNA follows: TGTGCCAGCAGCTCGGGCCTTAGCAATCAGCCCCAGCATTTT. This sequence encodes CASSSGLSNQPQHF.